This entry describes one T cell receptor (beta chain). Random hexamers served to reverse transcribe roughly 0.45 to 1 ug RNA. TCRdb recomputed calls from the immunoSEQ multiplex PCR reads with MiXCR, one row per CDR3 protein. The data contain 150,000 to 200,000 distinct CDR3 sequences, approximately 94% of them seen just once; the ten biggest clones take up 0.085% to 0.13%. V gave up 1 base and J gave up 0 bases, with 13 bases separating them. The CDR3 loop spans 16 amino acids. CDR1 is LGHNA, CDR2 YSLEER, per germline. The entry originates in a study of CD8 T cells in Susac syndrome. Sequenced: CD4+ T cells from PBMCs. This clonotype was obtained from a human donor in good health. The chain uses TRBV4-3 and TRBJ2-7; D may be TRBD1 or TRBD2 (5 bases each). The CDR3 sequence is CASSQVWGSVSYEQYF. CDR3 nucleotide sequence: TGCGCCAGCAGCCAAGTTTGGGGGAGTGTCTCCTACGAGCAGTACTTC.